This TCR beta chain was captured in a study of blood T cell repertoires in COVID-19. Turning to the study itself: Samples of COVID-19 (acute and convalescent) were obtained from the United States, Italy and Spain.

This clone has only one observation. Authors' analysis steps: Quantification of nucleated cells was approximated via reference gene primer amplification. Assay used: immunoSEQ multiplex PCR; TCRdb lists only in-frame clones, some missing. Clone size and V and J calls were adopted from that table, with D and trimming inferred from the DNA. The sample contains about 120,000 clones, roughly 85% of which appear only once. The length of the CDR3 is 11 residues. Per germline, CDR1 LGHNT and CDR2 FRNRAP. Trimming pared 6 bases from V and 6 bases from J, leaving 9 bases between. V usage is TRBV12-5 and J usage is TRBJ2-7, with unresolved D. The material sequenced was peripheral blood. This receptor was taken from a human donor in a cohort sampled during active COVID-19. The DNA for the CDR3 is TGTGCTAGTGGCCCCCCCCGCGAGCAGTACTTC. Translating gives CASGPPREQYF.